What follows describes a single T cell receptor (beta chain). The data belong to a study of intratumoral heterogeneity in liver cancer. Germline V lookup: CDR1 LGHNA, CDR2 YNFKEQ. The CDR3 extends over 15 amino acids. After removal of 0 bases from V and 2 bases from J, the junction contained 2 bases not matched to a gene. The assay was immunoSEQ multiplex PCR, and TCRdb's table has in-frame clones only and misses some. Altogether 20,000 or so clones are present, around 78% being singletons, with the ten largest covering about 18%. The sequencing here drew on tumor-adjacent normal tissue, taken before any cancer treatment. This receptor was identified in a woman in her sixties or seventies with hepatocellular carcinoma. J is TRBJ1-2 and V is TRBV4-2; 8 bases agree with TRBD1. The CDR3 is CASSQDRTGNYGYTF. The CDR3 DNA reads TGTGCCAGCAGCCAAGACCGGACAGGGAACTATGGCTACACCTTC.